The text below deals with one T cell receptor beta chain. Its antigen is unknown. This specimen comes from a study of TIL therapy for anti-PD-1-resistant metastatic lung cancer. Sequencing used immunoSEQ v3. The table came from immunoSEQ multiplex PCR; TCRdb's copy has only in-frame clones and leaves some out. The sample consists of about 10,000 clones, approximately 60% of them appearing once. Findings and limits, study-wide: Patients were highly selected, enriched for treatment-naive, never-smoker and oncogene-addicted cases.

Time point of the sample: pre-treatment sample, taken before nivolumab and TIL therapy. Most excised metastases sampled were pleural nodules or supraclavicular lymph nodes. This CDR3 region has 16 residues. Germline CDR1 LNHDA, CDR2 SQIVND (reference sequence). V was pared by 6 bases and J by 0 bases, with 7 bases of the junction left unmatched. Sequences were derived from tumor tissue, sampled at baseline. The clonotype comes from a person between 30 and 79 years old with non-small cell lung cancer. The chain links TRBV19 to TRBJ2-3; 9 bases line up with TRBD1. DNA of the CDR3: TGTGCCAGTAGGGACAGGGGCCATGTTAGCACAGATACGCAGTATTTT. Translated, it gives CASRDRGHVSTDTQYF.